Listed below are T cell receptor beta chains from one sample, sequenced in a study of CD8 T cells in Susac syndrome. TCRdb used MiXCR to reprocess the immunoSEQ multiplex PCR reads, holding one entry per CDR3 protein. This table has around 130,000 distinct CDR3 sequences, around nine tenths appearing once. Source material: CD8+ T cells from PBMCs. Receptors were obtained from a human donor with multiple sclerosis. Both conserved end residues are trimmed from each CDR3. The D gene is left open where the match is weak. Rows give clone size only sometimes, using once, few, many, or a class for an expanded clone.

v_gene: TRBV27
j_gene: TRBJ2-1
d_gene: .
abundance: .
CDR3aa: ASSLSSLPGSEQF

v_gene: TRBV19
j_gene: TRBJ2-7
d_gene: .
abundance: .
CDR3aa: ASSPTAAGSYEQY

v_gene: TRBV27
j_gene: TRBJ1-4
d_gene: TRBD1
abundance: .
CDR3aa: ASSCWTGGDGGEKLF

v_gene: TRBV18
j_gene: TRBJ2-5
d_gene: .
abundance: .
CDR3aa: ASSPPEETQY

v_gene: TRBV30
j_gene: TRBJ2-1
d_gene: .
abundance: .
CDR3aa: AWSVAQGNYNEQF

v_gene: TRBV4-1
j_gene: TRBJ2-3
d_gene: .
abundance: .
CDR3aa: ASSQVPSDTQY

v_gene: TRBV6-5
j_gene: TRBJ1-2
d_gene: .
abundance: once
CDR3aa: ASSYENHYGYT

v_gene: TRBV3-1
j_gene: TRBJ1-2
d_gene: .
abundance: .
CDR3aa: ASSQDPGSGYT

v_gene: TRBV29-1
j_gene: TRBJ2-1
d_gene: .
abundance: .
CDR3aa: SVDVRGFGGGQF

v_gene: TRBV12-5
j_gene: TRBJ2-5
d_gene: TRBD2
abundance: .
CDR3aa: ASGPGGGETQY

v_gene: TRBV30
j_gene: TRBJ2-1
d_gene: .
abundance: .
CDR3aa: AWKSVSSYNEQF

v_gene: TRBV30
j_gene: TRBJ2-1
d_gene: TRBD2
abundance: .
CDR3aa: AWSIAGGPFNEQF

v_gene: TRBV25-1
j_gene: TRBJ2-3
d_gene: TRBD2
abundance: .
CDR3aa: ASSPTRGAKGSTDTQY

v_gene: TRBV20-1
j_gene: TRBJ2-7
d_gene: TRBD2
abundance: .
CDR3aa: SASSLAGRRGGYEQY

v_gene: TRBV19
j_gene: TRBJ1-5
d_gene: TRBD1
abundance: .
CDR3aa: ASTLQGLEQPQH

v_gene: TRBV27
j_gene: TRBJ2-1
d_gene: TRBD1
abundance: once
CDR3aa: ASSSPGTGDNEQF

v_gene: TRBV29-1
j_gene: TRBJ2-7
d_gene: TRBD1
abundance: once
CDR3aa: SVEDRELGEQY

v_gene: TRBV6-6
j_gene: TRBJ2-5
d_gene: TRBD2
abundance: .
CDR3aa: ASSLSGVQETQY

v_gene: TRBV5-4
j_gene: TRBJ2-5
d_gene: .
abundance: .
CDR3aa: ASSLRDTETQY

v_gene: TRBV5-6
j_gene: TRBJ2-1
d_gene: TRBD1
abundance: once
CDR3aa: ASSFLRDRYNEQF

v_gene: TRBV5-1
j_gene: TRBJ1-4
d_gene: TRBD1
abundance: .
CDR3aa: ASSLGQGYATNEKLF

v_gene: TRBV19
j_gene: TRBJ2-5
d_gene: TRBD2
abundance: .
CDR3aa: ASSMGLAGVETQY

v_gene: TRBV29-1
j_gene: TRBJ1-2
d_gene: .
abundance: .
CDR3aa: SVATVGGGHGYT

v_gene: TRBV20-1
j_gene: TRBJ2-1
d_gene: .
abundance: .
CDR3aa: SARDRDTYNEQF

v_gene: TRBV19
j_gene: TRBJ1-5
d_gene: TRBD1
abundance: .
CDR3aa: ASSLTGGAFQPQH

v_gene: TRBV30
j_gene: TRBJ2-7
d_gene: .
abundance: .
CDR3aa: AWSFPRGIYEQY

v_gene: TRBV15
j_gene: TRBJ1-2
d_gene: TRBD1
abundance: .
CDR3aa: ATSRSDRGDRGYT